This T cell receptor (beta chain) was sequenced during a study of PD-1 blockade in classical Hodgkin lymphoma. As for the study in general: Nivolumab 3 mg/kg was given intravenously every 2 weeks.

TCRdb's copy holds only in-frame clones and misses some; the assay was immunoSEQ multiplex PCR. Among about 47,000 clones listed, 80% were seen once. Noted time point: cycle 4 day 1 (C4D1), after more than five weeks of nivolumab. After autologous stem cell transplantation all patients relapsed, and prior brentuximab vedotin exposure differed between cohorts. This clone was detected once. The target antigen is unknown. This CDR3 contains 17 residues. With 3 bases clipped from V and 0 bases from J, the junction kept 11 bases outside the gene matches. The germline V gene encodes CDR1 SGHDT and CDR2 YYEEEE. The study's findings and limits: Complete responders showed a baseline diversity that resembled the diversity of newly diagnosed patients. Among the patients, those starting nivolumab under 1 year after ASCT were excluded. Only CD4+ TCR diversity, not CD8+, had risen significantly by C4D1.

The source was peripheral blood mononuclear cells (PBMCs), collected before the fourth cycle of nivolumab. The source of this sequence is a human donor with classical Hodgkin lymphoma. The rearrangement links TRBV5-6 to TRBJ1-2, with TRBD1 identical over 7 bases. The CDR3 reads CASSSPVTGLSNYGYTF. The CDR3 region has the DNA TGTGCCAGCAGCTCACCGGTGACAGGGCTCTCTAACTATGGCTACACCTTC.